Listed below are T cell receptor beta chains from one sample, sequenced in a study of beta chain features in type 1 diabetes. The repertoire was sequenced with immunoSEQ multiplex PCR; TCRdb's copy has only in-frame clones and lacks some. The table shows 250,000 or so clones, with over 65% occurring only once. Sequenced input: naive CD4+ T cells from blood. The receptors originated from a man in his thirties or forties in good health. Each CDR3 is given with its conserved first and last residue. A D gene is named only where the DNA matches it firmly. Size values are once, few and many counts, or a class for expanded clones, and some rows have none.

TRBV30	NA	12	TRBJ1-6	few	TGTGCCTGGAGCGAAAGGGGTTCACCCCTCCACTTT	CAWSERGSPLHF
TRBV6-6	TRBD2	16	TRBJ2-7	NA	TGTGCCAGCAGCCCGGGACAAGGACTAGCAGTCTACGAGCAGTACTTC	CASSPGQGLAVYEQYF
TRBV28	TRBD1	16	TRBJ2-4	NA	TGTGCCAGCAGTCCCCCCACAGGGGGAGCCAAAAACATTCAGTACTTC	CASSPPTGGAKNIQYF
TRBV4-2	TRBD2	15	TRBJ2-2	NA	TGTGCCAGCAGCCAAGCGGGGGGGCAAACCGGGGAGCTGTTTTTT	CASSQAGGQTGELFF
TRBV5-1	TRBD2	16	TRBJ2-1	NA	TGCGCCAGCAGCTTCTCCGGGGACTACTCCTACAATGAGCAGTTCTTC	CASSFSGDYSYNEQFF
TRBV7-9	TRBD1	16	TRBJ2-1	NA	TGTGCCAGCAGCTCCTACCGACAGGGGGCTATCAATGAGCAGTTCTTC	CASSSYRQGAINEQFF
TRBV25-1	TRBD1	11	TRBJ2-7	NA	TGTGCCAGCAGGTCGCAGGGGGCATGGGTTTTC	CASRSQGAWVF
TRBV4-3	NA	17	TRBJ2-3	NA	TGCGCCAGCAGCCAATCTCGAACAGGGTCGGGCACAGATACGCAGTATTTT	CASSQSRTGSGTDTQYF
TRBV28	NA	14	TRBJ2-5	NA	TGTGCCAGCAGTTCGAGGAGTCTGGGAGAGACCCAGTACTTC	CASSSRSLGETQYF
TRBV10-3	NA	14	TRBJ2-5	NA	TGTGCCATCAGTGAGTCCGGGGACCGAGAGACCCAGTACTTC	CAISESGDRETQYF
TRBV7-2	NA	14	TRBJ2-5	NA	TGTGCCAGCAGCGCGTCAGGGGTGCAAGAGACCCAGTACTTC	CASSASGVQETQYF
TRBV30	NA	12	TRBJ1-1	NA	TGTGCCTGGAGTCCCGGGACAAAGGGGGCTTTCTTT	CAWSPGTKGAFF
TRBV7-2	TRBD2	17	TRBJ2-7	NA	TGTGCCAGCAGCTTACGGGGAGCTAGCGGGCTCGCCTACGAGCAGTACTTC	CASSLRGASGLAYEQYF
TRBV29-1	NA	12	TRBJ1-4	few	TGCAGCGTTGGGGCCATTGGAGAAAAACTGTTTTTT	CSVGAIGEKLFF
TRBV25-1	NA	14	TRBJ1-2	NA	TGTGCCAGCGCCACGCGAGGAGGATCGGATGGCTACACCTTC	CASATRGGSDGYTF
TRBV30	TRBD1	14	TRBJ1-5	NA	TGTGCCTGGAGCCCTACCAGGGGGAATCAGCCCCAGCATTTT	CAWSPTRGNQPQHF
TRBV30	NA	12	TRBJ1-1	NA	TGTGCCTGGACCCACATTACGACGGTAGCTTTCTTT	CAWTHITTVAFF
TRBV9	NA	15	TRBJ2-1	NA	TGTGCCAGCAGCGTGGGTGTAATGTTGGGCAATGAGCAGTTCTTC	CASSVGVMLGNEQFF
TRBV7-9	NA	16	TRBJ2-1	NA	TGTGCCAGCAGCTTAGGGAGCGTCAGCTCCTACAATGAGCAGTTCTTC	CASSLGSVSSYNEQFF
TRBV7-9	NA	13	TRBJ2-3	NA	TGTGCCAGCAGCTTAGTAGGGACAGATACGCAGTATTTT	CASSLVGTDTQYF
TRBV10-3	NA	12	TRBJ2-7	NA	TGTGCCACAGTGGGACTCTCCTACGAGCAGTACTTC	CATVGLSYEQYF
TRBV28	NA	14	TRBJ2-5	NA	TGTGCCAGCAGGGGTAGTGGCGGGCGAGAGACCCAGTACTTC	CASRGSGGRETQYF
TRBV7-9	NA	13	TRBJ2-7	NA	TGTGCCAGCAGCCCGGACGGACCGCAGGGGCAGTACTTC	CASSPDGPQGQYF
TRBV29-1	NA	13	TRBJ1-1	NA	TGCAGCGTTGGCCGGGTGTTGGACACTGAAGCTTTCTTT	CSVGRVLDTEAFF
TRBV5-1	NA	15	TRBJ2-5	few	TGCGCCAGCAGCCCGAACGGACATTTCCAAGAGACCCAGTACTTC	CASSPNGHFQETQYF
TRBV30	NA	14	TRBJ2-3	NA	TGTGCCTGGACGGGCCGGGGAAACACAGATACGCAGTATTTT	CAWTGRGNTDTQYF
TRBV7-2	TRBD2	16	TRBJ2-3	NA	TGTGCCAGCAGCTTTACTAGCGGGATTCGTTCAGATACGCAGTATTTT	CASSFTSGIRSDTQYF
TRBV9	NA	16	TRBJ2-5	NA	TGTGCCAGCAGCGTAGTTGGGACCTTCGGCCAAGAGACCCAGTACTTC	CASSVVGTFGQETQYF
TRBV4-1	NA	12	TRBJ2-1	NA	TGCGCCAGCAGCCAAGATGGGGCCGAGCAGTTCTTC	CASSQDGAEQFF
TRBV19	TRBD1	13	TRBJ2-5	NA	TGTGCCAGCGGGACAGCCTACCAAGAGACCCAGTACTTC	CASGTAYQETQYF
TRBV19	NA	12	TRBJ1-2	few	TGTGCCAGTAGTATGGTCGACTATGGCTACACCTTC	CASSMVDYGYTF
TRBV7-9	NA	14	TRBJ2-1	NA	TGTGCCAGCAGCTTACTTGCTACCTACAATGAGCAGTTCTTC	CASSLLATYNEQFF
TRBV6-5	TRBD1	14	TRBJ2-1	NA	TGTGCCAGCAGTTATGCGACAGGGGGGAATGAGCAGTTCTTC	CASSYATGGNEQFF
TRBV7-9	NA	11	TRBJ1-1	once	TGTGCCAGCAGTCCAATGGCTGAAGCTTTCTTT	CASSPMAEAFF
TRBV7-2	NA	13	TRBJ2-7	NA	TGTGCCAGCAGCTACCGAGCAGCATACGAGCAGTACTTC	CASSYRAAYEQYF
TRBV2	NA	14	TRBJ1-1	NA	TGTGCCAGCAGCGCAGACAGCTCGAGGACTGAAGCTTTCTTT	CASSADSSRTEAFF
TRBV11-2	NA	15	TRBJ2-3	NA	TGTGCCAGCAGCGCCAGACCCGCCAGGCTTGATACGCAGTATTTT	CASSARPARLDTQYF
TRBV9	NA	15	TRBJ2-3	NA	TGTGCCAGCAGCGTAGTGGCAGGGAGCACAGATACGCAGTATTTT	CASSVVAGSTDTQYF
TRBV30	NA	14	TRBJ2-3	NA	TGTGCCTGGAGTGTAGCTAGCGGCACAGATACGCAGTATTTT	CAWSVASGTDTQYF
TRBV7-2	NA	13	TRBJ2-7	NA	TGTGCCAGCAGCTTGACAGCCACCTACGAGCAGTACTTC	CASSLTATYEQYF
TRBV7-2	NA	15	TRBJ2-2	NA	TGTGCCAGCAGCTTAGGCAACTGGAACACCGGGGAGCTGTTTTTT	CASSLGNWNTGELFF
TRBV7-7	NA	15	TRBJ2-3	NA	TGTGCCAGCAGCCCCCTCGGGGTGAGCACAGATACGCAGTATTTT	CASSPLGVSTDTQYF
TRBV5-4	NA	15	TRBJ1-2	NA	TGTGCCAGCAGCTTGGCTGGCCACACAACCTATGGCTACACCTTC	CASSLAGHTTYGYTF
TRBV20-1	NA	11	TRBJ2-3	NA	TGCAGTGCCACAAGGGGGGCGAAGCAGTATTTT	CSATRGAKQYF
TRBV28	TRBD2	16	TRBJ2-1	few	TGTGCCAGCAGTTTATCCGTAGCGGGAAAACGGAATGAGCAGTTCTTC	CASSLSVAGKRNEQFF
TRBV19	NA	15	TRBJ2-7	NA	TGTGCCAGTAGTATATTTGGTGGGGTTTCGGACGAGCAGTACTTC	CASSIFGGVSDEQYF
TRBV7-9	NA	15	TRBJ2-1	NA	TGTGCCAGCACACCCCTCGGGGGTGCCTACAATGAGCAGTTCTTC	CASTPLGGAYNEQFF
TRBV29-1	TRBD1	11	TRBJ2-7	few	TGCAGCGTACGGACAGGCTACGAGCAGTACTTC	CSVRTGYEQYF
TRBV2	TRBD1	13	TRBJ2-5	NA	TGTGCCAGCAGTTGGGACAGGGAAGAGACCCAGTACTTC	CASSWDREETQYF
TRBV30	NA	11	TRBJ1-1	NA	TGTGCCTGGAGTAACCATAGGGAAGCTTTCTTT	CAWSNHREAFF
TRBV27	TRBD1	17	TRBJ2-7	NA	TGTGCCAGCAGCCTAAAGACTCCGGGACAGGGGCTCTACGAGCAGTACTTC	CASSLKTPGQGLYEQYF
TRBV29-1	TRBD1	17	TRBJ2-6	NA	TGCAGCGTGAAGGACAGGGATCTCACCTCTGGGGCCAACGTCCTGACTTTC	CSVKDRDLTSGANVLTF
TRBV5-1	TRBD2	16	TRBJ2-1	NA	TGCGCCAGCAGCACCATAGCGGGGAGCTCCTACAATGAGCAGTTCTTC	CASSTIAGSSYNEQFF
TRBV27	NA	13	TRBJ2-1	NA	TGTGCCAGCAGTCTGGAACGCCCGAATGAGCAGTTCTTC	CASSLERPNEQFF
TRBV7-8	NA	13	TRBJ2-3	NA	TGTGCCAGCAGCCCCCGGTTTGCAGATACGCAGTATTTT	CASSPRFADTQYF
TRBV28	TRBD1	15	TRBJ2-1	few	TGTGCCAGCAGTGCCCCTGGACAGGGACGGAATGAGCAGTTCTTC	CASSAPGQGRNEQFF
TRBV30	NA	16	TRBJ1-6	few	TGTGCCTGGAGTGCGTGGGCAGTCCGTTCCGATTCACCCCTCCACTTT	CAWSAWAVRSDSPLHF
TRBV6-6	TRBD1	16	TRBJ1-4	NA	TGTGCCAGCAGTTCCGGGACAGGGGCGACTAATGAAAAACTGTTTTTT	CASSSGTGATNEKLFF
TRBV30	NA	13	TRBJ2-5	few	TGTGCCTGGAGTGTTCTAGGAGGCGAGACCCAGTACTTC	CAWSVLGGETQYF